The present entry profiles one T cell receptor (beta chain) with its context. The data stem from a study of blood T cell repertoires in COVID-19. Study in general: Collection of acute and convalescent COVID-19 samples took place in the United States, Italy and Spain. The cDNA or gDNA used as material had been derived from T cells, B-cell-depleted T cells, or PBMCs.

In the authors' workflow: Researchers report that nucleated cell counts were estimated from reference gene primer amplification. Produced via immunoSEQ multiplex PCR; TCRdb's table is partial and in-frame only. D and trimming come from the DNA, and the V and J calls and clone size come from that table. This sample has approximately 120,000 clones, with approximately 74% found just once. Looked up from germline, CDR1 is MNHEY and CDR2 is SVGAGI. V gave up 2 bases and J gave up 3 bases, with 10 bases separating them. The CDR3 loop spans 14 amino acids. The chain uses TRBV6-5 and TRBJ1-1; D is uncertain. The source of this sequence is a man between 60 and 75 years old with acute or convalescent COVID-19. The sample taken for sequencing was peripheral blood. CDR3 in amino acids: CASSYTGRDTEAFF. The CDR3 DNA is TGTGCCAGCAGTTACACCGGGCGGGACACTGAAGCTTTCTTT.